The T cell receptor (beta chain) described here comes from a study of CD8+CD57+ T cells in acquired aplastic anemia. Study background: Sorted CD4+ and CD8+ cell DNA averaged approximately 3.2 ug. Study outcomes and limitations: Patients and controls shared roughly 30 CD8+ CDR3 sequences, which appeared highly expressed in patients and within their immunodominant clones.

The study profiled TCR beta VDJ and CDR3 using genomic DNA as template. TCRdb independently ran MiXCR on the reads; one entry per CDR3 protein. The sample has about half a million distinct CDR3 sequences, more than 25% seen once. Worth noting for this clonotype: The antigen is unknown.

This CDR3 spans 13 amino acids. Germline CDR1 reads MNHEY; CDR2 reads SVGAGI. V dropped 4 bases and J dropped 3 bases, with 7 bases sitting between them. The sequenced patients had an expansion of CD8+CD57+ cells seen by flow cytometry. All participating patients were living with severe acquired aplastic anemia. Sample: sorted CD4+, CD8+, or CD8+CD57+ T cells (not recorded which) from PBMCs. The clonotype was recovered from a human donor with aplastic anemia. V usage is TRBV6-5 and J usage is TRBJ1-3; TRBD1 might be the D (5 bases). The CDR3 protein is CASSSGIGNTIYF. The CDR3 coding sequence is TGTGCCAGCAGTTCAGGGATTGGAAACACCATATATTTT.